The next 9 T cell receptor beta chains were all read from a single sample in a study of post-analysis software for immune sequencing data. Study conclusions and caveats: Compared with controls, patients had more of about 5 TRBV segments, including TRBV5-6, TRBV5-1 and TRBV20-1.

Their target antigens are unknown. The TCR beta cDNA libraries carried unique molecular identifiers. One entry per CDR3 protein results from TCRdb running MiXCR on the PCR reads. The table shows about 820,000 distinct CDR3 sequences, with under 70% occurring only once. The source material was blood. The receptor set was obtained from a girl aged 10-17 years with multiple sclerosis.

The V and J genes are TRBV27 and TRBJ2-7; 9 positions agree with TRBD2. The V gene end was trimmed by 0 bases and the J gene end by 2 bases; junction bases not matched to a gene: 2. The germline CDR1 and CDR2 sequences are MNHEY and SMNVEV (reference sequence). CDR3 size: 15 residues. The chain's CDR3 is CASSLSPSGTYEQYF. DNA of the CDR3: TGTGCCAGCAGTTTATCTCCTAGCGGGACCTACGAGCAGTACTTC.

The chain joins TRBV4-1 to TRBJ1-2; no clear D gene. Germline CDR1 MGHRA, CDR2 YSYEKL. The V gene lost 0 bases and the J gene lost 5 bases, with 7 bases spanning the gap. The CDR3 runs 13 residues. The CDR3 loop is CASSQEEGYGYTF. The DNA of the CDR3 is TGCGCCAGCAGCCAAGAAGAAGGTTATGGCTACACCTTC.

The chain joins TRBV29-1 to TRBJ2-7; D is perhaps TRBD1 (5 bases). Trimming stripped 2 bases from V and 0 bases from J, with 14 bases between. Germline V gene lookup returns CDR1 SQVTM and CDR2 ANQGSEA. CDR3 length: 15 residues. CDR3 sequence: CSVELGREGSYEQYF. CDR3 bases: TGCAGCGTTGAATTGGGGCGAGAAGGCTCCTACGAGCAGTACTTC.

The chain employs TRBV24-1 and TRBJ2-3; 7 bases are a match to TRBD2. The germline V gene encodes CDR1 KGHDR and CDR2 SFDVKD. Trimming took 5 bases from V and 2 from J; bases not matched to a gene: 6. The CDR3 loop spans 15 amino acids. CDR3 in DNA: TGTGCCACCAGTGGGTCTAGCGGAAACACAGATACGCAGTATTTT. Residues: CATSGSSGNTDTQYF.

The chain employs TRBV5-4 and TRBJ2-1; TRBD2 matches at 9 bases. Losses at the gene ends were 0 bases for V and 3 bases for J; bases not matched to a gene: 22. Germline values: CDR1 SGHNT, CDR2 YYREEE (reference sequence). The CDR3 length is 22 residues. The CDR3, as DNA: TGTGCCAGCAGCTTGGCCGGGGGACTAGCTCATCTTCTAAGGCCCCTCTACAATGAGCAGTTCTTC. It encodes CASSLAGGLAHLLRPLYNEQFF.

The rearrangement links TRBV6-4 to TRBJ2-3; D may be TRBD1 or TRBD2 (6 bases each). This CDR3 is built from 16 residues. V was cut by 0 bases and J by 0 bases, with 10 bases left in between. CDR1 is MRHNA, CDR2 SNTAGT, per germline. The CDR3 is CASSDSHGGSTDTQYF. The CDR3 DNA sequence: TGTGCCAGCAGTGACTCCCACGGGGGCAGCACAGATACGCAGTATTTT.

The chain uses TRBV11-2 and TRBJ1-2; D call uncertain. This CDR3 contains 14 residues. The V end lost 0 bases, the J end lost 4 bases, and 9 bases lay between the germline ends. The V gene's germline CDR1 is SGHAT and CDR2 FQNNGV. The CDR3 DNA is TGTGCCAGCAGCTTAGAGCCTGATATCTATGGCTACACCTTC. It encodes CASSLEPDIYGYTF.

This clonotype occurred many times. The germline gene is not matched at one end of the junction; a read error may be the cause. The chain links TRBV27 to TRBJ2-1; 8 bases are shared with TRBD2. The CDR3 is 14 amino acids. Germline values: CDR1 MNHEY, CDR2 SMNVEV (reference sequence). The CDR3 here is CASSLSGSHNEQFF. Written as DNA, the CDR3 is TGCGCCAGCAGCTTAAGCGGGAGTCATAATGAGCAGTTCTTC.

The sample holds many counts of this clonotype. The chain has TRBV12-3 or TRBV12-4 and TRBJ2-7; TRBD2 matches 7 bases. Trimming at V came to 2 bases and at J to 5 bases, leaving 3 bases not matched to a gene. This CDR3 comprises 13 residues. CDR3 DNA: TGTGCCAGCAGTTTAAGCGGGACCCACGAGCAGTACTTC. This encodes CASSLSGTHEQYF.